A selection of T cell receptor beta chains follows, all from one sample in a study of blood T cell repertoires in COVID-19. Sequencing used immunoSEQ multiplex PCR; TCRdb keeps in-frame clones, though not all of them. The sample has about 180,000 clones; 79% are singletons. Sequenced input: peripheral blood. All receptors come from a woman aged 60-75 years with COVID-19, enrolled during active disease. CDR3s include the opening cysteine and the closing phenylalanine or tryptophan. A D gene is named only where the DNA matches it firmly. Where a row states a size, it is once, few, many or the class of an expanded clone; other rows omit it.

CDR3nt: TGTGCCAGCAGCTTTTATCAGGTGAGAGAAGAGACCCAGTACTTC
CDR3aa: CASSFYQVREETQYF
v_gene: TRBV5-5
len: 15
abundance: -
d_gene: -
j_gene: TRBJ2-5

CDR3nt: TGTGCCAGCACCCCGAGGATCCGTGCCTCTGGGGCCAACGTCCTGACTTTC
CDR3aa: CASTPRIRASGANVLTF
v_gene: TRBV7-2
len: 17
abundance: -
d_gene: -
j_gene: TRBJ2-6

CDR3nt: TGTGCCAGCGCCGGAGATCTTTATGGCTACACCTTC
CDR3aa: CASAGDLYGYTF
v_gene: TRBV9
len: 12
abundance: few
d_gene: -
j_gene: TRBJ1-2

CDR3nt: TGTGCCAGCTCCCCGTACAGGGCGGGCAATCAGCCCCAGCATTTT
CDR3aa: CASSPYRAGNQPQHF
v_gene: TRBV2
len: 15
abundance: -
d_gene: -
j_gene: TRBJ1-5

CDR3nt: TGTGCCAGCAGCCCGACCGGGACAGAATATGGCTACACCTTC
CDR3aa: CASSPTGTEYGYTF
v_gene: TRBV5-4
len: 14
abundance: -
d_gene: TRBD1
j_gene: TRBJ1-2

CDR3nt: TGTGCCAGCTCACCGATCCCACAGGGATACAATGAGCAGTTCTTC
CDR3aa: CASSPIPQGYNEQFF
v_gene: TRBV18
len: 15
abundance: -
d_gene: -
j_gene: TRBJ2-1

CDR3nt: TGTGCCAGTAGGGACCCGGGACAGGCCAATCAGCCCCAGCATTTT
CDR3aa: CASRDPGQANQPQHF
v_gene: TRBV19
len: 15
abundance: many
d_gene: TRBD1
j_gene: TRBJ1-5

CDR3nt: TGTGCCAGCAGGGAGACAGTTAATCAGCCCCAGCATTTT
CDR3aa: CASRETVNQPQHF
v_gene: TRBV12-3/TRBV12-4
len: 13
abundance: -
d_gene: -
j_gene: TRBJ1-5

CDR3nt: TGTGCCAGCAGTGTTGAAATAGCGGGCTCCTACAATGAGCAGTTCTTC
CDR3aa: CASSVEIAGSYNEQFF
v_gene: TRBV6-1
len: 16
abundance: -
d_gene: TRBD2
j_gene: TRBJ2-1

CDR3nt: TGTGCCAGCAGCTTAACGGGACAGGCTAGCACAGATACGCAGTATTTT
CDR3aa: CASSLTGQASTDTQYF
v_gene: TRBV7-9
len: 16
abundance: many
d_gene: TRBD1
j_gene: TRBJ2-3

CDR3nt: TGTGCCAGCTCCCCCCAGGGGGCCACTAACTATGGCTACACCTTC
CDR3aa: CASSPQGATNYGYTF
v_gene: TRBV18
len: 15
abundance: -
d_gene: TRBD1
j_gene: TRBJ1-2

CDR3nt: TGTGCCAGCAGTTTATCTTTAGCGGGAGGGCAGTTCTTC
CDR3aa: CASSLSLAGGQFF
v_gene: TRBV27
len: 13
abundance: -
d_gene: TRBD2
j_gene: TRBJ2-1

CDR3nt: TGTGCCAGCAGTTATAGTTCGGGGGACAGTCCCTACGAGCAGTACTTC
CDR3aa: CASSYSSGDSPYEQYF
v_gene: TRBV6-2/TRBV6-3
len: 16
abundance: -
d_gene: -
j_gene: TRBJ2-7

CDR3nt: TGTGCCAGCAGCTTGGATGCGACAGGGGCTAGAAACACCATATATTTT
CDR3aa: CASSLDATGARNTIYF
v_gene: TRBV5-4
len: 16
abundance: -
d_gene: TRBD1
j_gene: TRBJ1-3

CDR3nt: TGTGCCAGCAGTGAATCATACAGCCAAGAGACCCAGTACTTC
CDR3aa: CASSESYSQETQYF
v_gene: TRBV2
len: 14
abundance: many
d_gene: -
j_gene: TRBJ2-5

CDR3nt: TGTGCTAGTGGTTTGGGGCCAGATACGCAGTATTTT
CDR3aa: CASGLGPDTQYF
v_gene: TRBV12-5
len: 12
abundance: -
d_gene: -
j_gene: TRBJ2-3

CDR3nt: TGTGCCAGCTCACCTCCGGGACAGGGCGTCCAAGAGACCCAGTACTTC
CDR3aa: CASSPPGQGVQETQYF
v_gene: TRBV18
len: 16
abundance: -
d_gene: TRBD1
j_gene: TRBJ2-5

CDR3nt: TGCGCCAGCAGCTTGGAGGTAGCGGGGGAAGAGACCCAGTACTTC
CDR3aa: CASSLEVAGEETQYF
v_gene: TRBV5-1
len: 15
abundance: once
d_gene: TRBD2
j_gene: TRBJ2-5

CDR3nt: TGTGCCAGCAGCCAAGACAGGGGGCCTGGAAACACCATATATTTT
CDR3aa: CASSQDRGPGNTIYF
v_gene: TRBV14
len: 15
abundance: -
d_gene: TRBD1
j_gene: TRBJ1-3

CDR3nt: TGCGCCAGCAGCTTGGCTGGACAGGGGAGTTATGGCTACACCTTC
CDR3aa: CASSLAGQGSYGYTF
v_gene: TRBV5-1
len: 15
abundance: -
d_gene: TRBD1
j_gene: TRBJ1-2

CDR3nt: TGTGCCAGCAGCTTATTGGCTAGCATTTTGAGCTCCTACGAGCAGTACTTC
CDR3aa: CASSLLASILSSYEQYF
v_gene: TRBV7-8
len: 17
abundance: -
d_gene: -
j_gene: TRBJ2-7

CDR3nt: TGTGCCAGCAGCTTAAGCCCTCCGGACAGACAGCATTTT
CDR3aa: CASSLSPPDRQHF
v_gene: TRBV7-2
len: 13
abundance: -
d_gene: -
j_gene: TRBJ1-5

CDR3nt: TGCGCCAGCAGCACTTCCGGGACAGGGGCGGAGGGGACCCAGTACTTC
CDR3aa: CASSTSGTGAEGTQYF
v_gene: TRBV5-1
len: 16
abundance: -
d_gene: TRBD1
j_gene: TRBJ2-5

CDR3nt: TGTGCCAGCAGTTACGCGCGGGAGAGCAATCAGCCCCAGCATTTT
CDR3aa: CASSYARESNQPQHF
v_gene: TRBV6-5
len: 15
abundance: -
d_gene: -
j_gene: TRBJ1-5

CDR3nt: TGTGCCAGCAGCCCATCGGGAGGGCCGGGAGATACGCAGTATTTT
CDR3aa: CASSPSGGPGDTQYF
v_gene: TRBV3-1/TRBV3-2
len: 15
abundance: -
d_gene: TRBD2
j_gene: TRBJ2-3

CDR3nt: TGTGCCAGCCGGGGGAGCGCCTACGAGCAGTACTTC
CDR3aa: CASRGSAYEQYF
v_gene: TRBV2
len: 12
abundance: -
d_gene: -
j_gene: TRBJ2-7

CDR3nt: TGTGCCAGCAGCCAAGGCCCCGGAAGACAGAACGAAGCTTTCTTT
CDR3aa: CASSQGPGRQNEAFF
v_gene: TRBV14
len: 15
abundance: -
d_gene: -
j_gene: TRBJ1-1

CDR3nt: TGTGCCAGCAGCAAACAGGGAACAGGCGCCCCTAACTATGGCTACACCTTC
CDR3aa: CASSKQGTGAPNYGYTF
v_gene: TRBV21-1
len: 17
abundance: few
d_gene: -
j_gene: TRBJ1-2

CDR3nt: TGCGCCAGCAGCTGGGGGACACCTGGATCCTCCTACAATGAGCAGTTCTTC
CDR3aa: CASSWGTPGSSYNEQFF
v_gene: TRBV5-1
len: 17
abundance: -
d_gene: -
j_gene: TRBJ2-1

CDR3nt: TGTGCCAGTAGTATACGAGAGGCCGGGTCGCATACGCAGTATTTT
CDR3aa: CASSIREAGSHTQYF
v_gene: TRBV19
len: 15
abundance: -
d_gene: -
j_gene: TRBJ2-3

CDR3nt: TGCACCAGCAGCCAAGATCGGAGGCCCCAGGAGGGTGGGTTCTTC
CDR3aa: CTSSQDRRPQEGGFF
v_gene: TRBV1
len: 15
abundance: -
d_gene: -
j_gene: TRBJ2-1

CDR3nt: TGCGCCAGCAGCTTGGACGCCAGGCGGGCTTCGAACACCGGGGAGCTGTTTTTT
CDR3aa: CASSLDARRASNTGELFF
v_gene: TRBV5-1
len: 18
abundance: -
d_gene: -
j_gene: TRBJ2-2

CDR3nt: TGTGCCAGCAGCTCGCAGGGACTAGCGGCGAACACCGGGGAGCTGTTTTTT
CDR3aa: CASSSQGLAANTGELFF
v_gene: TRBV7-3
len: 17
abundance: few
d_gene: TRBD2
j_gene: TRBJ2-2

CDR3nt: TGTGCCAGCAGCTTCCAGGTTGAGCAGTTCTTC
CDR3aa: CASSFQVEQFF
v_gene: TRBV5-6
len: 11
abundance: -
d_gene: -
j_gene: TRBJ2-1

CDR3nt: TGTGCCAGCTCACCCACCGGTAGCGGGAGTCGTGAGCAGTTCTTC
CDR3aa: CASSPTGSGSREQFF
v_gene: TRBV18
len: 15
abundance: -
d_gene: TRBD2
j_gene: TRBJ2-1

CDR3nt: TGCGCCAGCAGTCAATCAGGGGCGATTAATGAAAAACTGTTTTTT
CDR3aa: CASSQSGAINEKLFF
v_gene: TRBV5-1
len: 15
abundance: -
d_gene: -
j_gene: TRBJ1-4

CDR3nt: TGTGCCAGTAGTACCGGGACAGGGTCTCAGCCCCAGCATTTT
CDR3aa: CASSTGTGSQPQHF
v_gene: TRBV19
len: 14
abundance: -
d_gene: TRBD1
j_gene: TRBJ1-5

CDR3nt: TGTGCCAGCAGCAGCCGACCGGGACTTCAAGAGACCCAGTACTTC
CDR3aa: CASSSRPGLQETQYF
v_gene: TRBV5-5
len: 15
abundance: -
d_gene: -
j_gene: TRBJ2-5

CDR3nt: TGTGCCAGTAGTATCATAGCGGCTAGCACAGATACGCAGTATTTT
CDR3aa: CASSIIAASTDTQYF
v_gene: TRBV19
len: 15
abundance: -
d_gene: -
j_gene: TRBJ2-3

CDR3nt: TGTGCCAGCAATAAGGGGCCCATGAACACTGAAGCTTTCTTT
CDR3aa: CASNKGPMNTEAFF
v_gene: TRBV9
len: 14
abundance: -
d_gene: -
j_gene: TRBJ1-1

CDR3nt: TGTGCCAGCAGCGTAGGAATTACAGGGGGTACTGAAGCTTTCTTT
CDR3aa: CASSVGITGGTEAFF
v_gene: TRBV9
len: 15
abundance: many
d_gene: TRBD1
j_gene: TRBJ1-1

CDR3nt: TGTGCCAGCAGCCAAGCCAGGGGGAACACTGAAGCTTTCTTT
CDR3aa: CASSQARGNTEAFF
v_gene: TRBV14
len: 14
abundance: once
d_gene: -
j_gene: TRBJ1-1

CDR3nt: TGTGCCAGCAGTGAACGGGGAAGAAATGAAAAACTGTTTTTT
CDR3aa: CASSERGRNEKLFF
v_gene: TRBV2
len: 14
abundance: -
d_gene: -
j_gene: TRBJ1-4

CDR3nt: TGTGCCAGCAGCTTCCGGGTTGGCGTAAGCCAGCCCCAGCATTTT
CDR3aa: CASSFRVGVSQPQHF
v_gene: TRBV7-2
len: 15
abundance: -
d_gene: -
j_gene: TRBJ1-5

CDR3nt: TGTGCCAGCAGAGACAGGGACAATTCACCCCTCCACTTT
CDR3aa: CASRDRDNSPLHF
v_gene: TRBV2
len: 13
abundance: -
d_gene: TRBD1
j_gene: TRBJ1-6

CDR3nt: TGTGCCAGCAGCGAGGGACAGGGGTCATACGGAAACACCATATATTTT
CDR3aa: CASSEGQGSYGNTIYF
v_gene: TRBV9
len: 16
abundance: -
d_gene: TRBD1
j_gene: TRBJ1-3

CDR3nt: TGTGCCAGCAGCAGGACAGGGGGTCGGGATGGCTACACCTTC
CDR3aa: CASSRTGGRDGYTF
v_gene: TRBV5-8
len: 14
abundance: -
d_gene: TRBD1
j_gene: TRBJ1-2

CDR3nt: TGTGCCAGCAGCTTGTTCAGGACAGGAGCTCCCGGAGATGGCTACACCTTC
CDR3aa: CASSLFRTGAPGDGYTF
v_gene: TRBV5-6
len: 17
abundance: -
d_gene: TRBD1
j_gene: TRBJ1-2

CDR3nt: TGCAGCGTTGGGGGGAGGACAGGGGATTACAATGAGCAGTTCTTC
CDR3aa: CSVGGRTGDYNEQFF
v_gene: TRBV29-1
len: 15
abundance: -
d_gene: TRBD1
j_gene: TRBJ2-1

CDR3nt: TGCGCCAGCAGCACGGGACTAGCTGCGAGCTCCTACGAGCAGTACTTC
CDR3aa: CASSTGLAASSYEQYF
v_gene: TRBV5-1
len: 16
abundance: -
d_gene: TRBD2
j_gene: TRBJ2-7

CDR3nt: TGTGCTAGTGGTTTATGGGAGGATGAGCAGTTCTTC
CDR3aa: CASGLWEDEQFF
v_gene: TRBV12-5
len: 12
abundance: once
d_gene: -
j_gene: TRBJ2-1